A single sample gave rise to the 4 T cell receptor beta chains below, sequenced in a study of blood T cell repertoires in COVID-19. Using immunoSEQ multiplex PCR, the repertoire was profiled, and TCRdb retains in-frame clones only, with some absent. The repertoire holds approximately 130,000 clones, about four fifths seen once, with 15% to 20% in the top ten. Source material: PBMCs or T cells enriched from blood (not recorded which). All receptors derive from a man aged 25-40 years who had recovered from COVID-19.

This rearrangement joins TRBV25-1 to TRBJ1-1; 7 bases are shared with TRBD1. Germline lookup yields CDR1 MGHDK and CDR2 SYGVNS. Trimming removed 3 bases from V and 8 bases from J; junction bases left unmatched: 12. The CDR3 runs to 15 residues. The DNA for the CDR3 is TGTGCCAGCAGTGATCTCGGACAGGCGCAGGGAGAAGCTTTCTTT. This gives the protein CASSDLGQAQGEAFF.

Of note for this clone: The sample carries other DNA sequences with the same CDR3. The V call is TRBV2, the J call TRBJ2-5, with D possibly TRBD1 on 6 matching bases. CDR3 length equals 12 residues. V was shortened by 3 bases and J by 5 bases, with 7 bases between the two germline ends. Germline loops: CDR1 SNHLY, CDR2 FYNNEI. As DNA, the CDR3 is TGTGCCAGCAGTGATAGGGGGGAGACCCAGTACTTC. Its protein is CASSDRGETQYF. Full variable domain (rest looked up from reference TRBV2 and TRBJ2-5): EPEVTQTPSHQVTQMGQEVILRCVPISNHLYFYWYRQILGQKVEFLVSFYNNEISEKSEIFDDQFSVERPDGSNFTLKIRSTKLEDSAMYFCASSDRGETQYFGPGTRLLVL.

The chain couples TRBV6-5 to TRBJ1-3; possibly TRBD1 for D (5 bases). This CDR3 has 15 residues. V lost 5 bases to trimming and J lost 2 bases, with 13 bases between them. Per the germline V gene, CDR1 is MNHEY and CDR2 is SVGAGI. CDR3 amino acids: CASSTPGTPGNTIYF. CDR3 nucleotides: TGTGCCAGCAGTACCCCCGGGACTCCTGGAAACACCATATATTTT.

The CDR3 bases are TGTGCCAGTAGTATTGATCAGGGGGTAAGCTACGAGCAGTACTTC. This translates into CASSIDQGVSYEQYF. The rearrangement links TRBV19 to TRBJ2-7; 7 bases agree with TRBD1. There are 15 residues in the CDR3. In germline, CDR1 is LNHDA, CDR2 SQIVND (reference sequence). V dropped 3 bases and J dropped 3; count of bases not matched to a gene: 8.